Described below is a single TCR beta chain sequence and its context. Its specificity is unknown. The data are from a study of cytomegalovirus exposure and HLA in healthy donors. Study results and limitations: A prior analysis recorded that most TCR beta V segments were productive about 87% or about 30% of the time. A later analysis associated 16,951 TCR beta sequences with HLA alleles at a 0.05 false discovery rate.

The primer mix had 60 Vbeta and 13 Jbeta primers. Only in-frame clones appear in the TCRdb table, and some are missing; sequencing was by immunoSEQ multiplex PCR. The data contain about 190,000 clones, approximately 79% of them singletons. With 0 bases removed from V and 3 bases from J, the gap between germline ends came to 9 bases. CDR1 LGHNA and CDR2 YNFKEQ come from the germline V gene. This CDR3 region has 15 residues. The chain recombines TRBV4-2 with TRBJ2-1; unclear D gene. The receptor was derived from a woman aged 18-35 years in good health and CMV-seronegative. The sample was PBMCs. CDR3 region: CASSQDYSNYNEQFF. The CDR3 nucleotides are TGTGCCAGCAGCCAAGATTATAGCAACTACAATGAGCAGTTCTTC.